One sample yielded the 13 T cell receptor beta chains listed below, sequenced in a study of shared clonotypes between healthy human individuals. Assay used: immunoSEQ multiplex PCR; TCRdb lists only in-frame clones, some missing. The table lists over a million clones, under 80% of them singletons. What was sequenced was memory CD4+ T cells sorted from blood. Documented subset: CD45RA-negative fraction. The source is a young man in good health.

The chain uses TRBV19 and TRBJ2-5; D is unresolved. The CDR3 is 17 residues long. The germline V gene has CDR1 LNHDA and CDR2 SQIVND (reference sequence). V gave up 5 bases and J gave up 1 base, with 20 bases separating them. The CDR3 reads CASSARHSRPFQETQYF. The DNA of the CDR3 is TGTGCCAGTAGTGCCCGCCACTCCAGGCCTTTCCAAGAGACCCAGTACTTC.

V gene TRBV2 combines with J gene TRBJ2-6; D is ambiguous. The CDR3 runs to 15 residues. Trimming left V 5 bases short and J 3 bases short, with 11 bases between. Germline lookup yields CDR1 SNHLY and CDR2 FYNNEI. This CDR3 reads CASSFGSIGANVLTF. The CDR3 region has the DNA TGTGCCAGCAGTTTCGGCTCGATTGGGGCCAACGTCCTGACTTTC.

The chain uses TRBV7-8 and TRBJ1-5, with 7 bases matching TRBD1. V dropped 7 bases and J dropped 7; count of bases not matched to a gene: 13. From germline, CDR1 is SGHVS and CDR2 FQNEAQ. This CDR3 contains 15 residues. For the CDR3, the DNA is TGTGCCAGCACCAAGGGCTGGTCAGGGGGGCAGCCCCAGCATTTT. Its protein product is CASTKGWSGGQPQHF.

This clone occurred once. This chain joins TRBV19 and TRBJ2-3, with 7 nucleotides matching TRBD1. There are 14 residues in the CDR3. The germline V gene encodes CDR1 LNHDA and CDR2 SQIVND (reference sequence). J was trimmed by 3 bases and V by 8 bases; bases with no gene match: 8. For the CDR3, the DNA is TGTGCCAGTTGCGAGTCAGGGGGAACAGATACGCAGTATTTT. This translates into CASCESGGTDTQYF.

This clone appeared many times. V gene TRBV5-1 combines with J gene TRBJ2-7; 13 positions match TRBD2. The CDR3 contains 15 residues. The junction had 7 bases not matched to a gene; V was cut back by 3 bases and J by 7 bases. CDR1 and CDR2 from the germline V gene are SGHRS and YFSETQ. The CDR3 coding sequence is TGCGCCAGCAGCTCGGACCCGGGACTAGCGGGGGAGCAGTACTTC. Protein sequence: CASSSDPGLAGEQYF.

V and J are TRBV15 and TRBJ2-5; D not resolved. CDR3 length: 13 amino acids. V shed 4 bases and J shed 1 base, with 7 bases lying between them. CDR1 and CDR2 from the germline V gene are LNHNV and YYDKDF (reference sequence). This chain's CDR3 is CATSIWTQETQYF. The CDR3 DNA sequence: TGTGCCACCAGCATTTGGACCCAAGAGACCCAGTACTTC.

The chain combines TRBV7-3 with TRBJ2-1; possible D gene TRBD2, 7 bases. Germline assignment: CDR1 SGHTA and CDR2 FQGTGA. V was pared by 5 bases and J by 8 bases, with 22 bases between. CDR3 length: 16 amino acids. The CDR3 reads CASSPRAGGRADEQFF. The CDR3 nucleotides read TGTGCCAGCAGCCCCCGGGCCGGGGGGCGAGCGGATGAGCAGTTCTTC.

This clone was observed a handful of times. The rearrangement links TRBV28 to TRBJ1-2; maybe TRBD1 (6 bases). The CDR3 is 15 amino acids. Germline CDR1 reads MDHEN; CDR2 reads SYDVKM. Trimming pared 3 bases from V and 8 bases from J, leaving 19 bases between. CDR3 DNA: TGTGCCAGCAGTTTTGAAATCTTGGGGGCTGGGGGCTACACCTTC. The encoded protein is CASSFEILGAGGYTF.

CDR3 amino acids: CASSVGGQGITDTQYF. CDR3 DNA sequence: TGTGCCAGCAGCGTAGGGGGGCAGGGTATAACAGATACGCAGTATTTT. This sequence joins TRBV9 and TRBJ2-3; D may be TRBD1 (6 bases). The CDR3 runs to 16 residues. The V gene lost 0 bases and the J gene lost 3 bases, with 14 bases spanning the gap. Germline V CDR1 and CDR2: SGDLS, YYNGEE.

The DNA of the CDR3 is TGCGCCAGCAGCCAGAGGGGCTATAATTCACCCCTCCACTTT. As protein: CASSQRGYNSPLHF. This chain links TRBV4-3 with TRBJ1-6; possible D gene TRBD1, 5 bases. Trimming shortened V by 3 bases and J by 3 bases, and 6 bases separated the two germline ends. This CDR3 is built from 14 residues. CDR1 is LGHNA, CDR2 YSLEER, per germline.

The V and J genes are TRBV5-1 and TRBJ2-5; 11 positions agree with TRBD2. CDR1 is SGHRS and CDR2 is YFSETQ in the germline V gene. The ends lost 0 bases at V and 1 base at J; junction bases unmatched: 2. This CDR3 region has 16 residues. The CDR3 protein is CASSLAGLAGQETQYF. The DNA for the CDR3 is TGCGCCAGCAGCTTGGCAGGACTAGCGGGCCAAGAGACCCAGTACTTC.

This sequence joins TRBV6-6 and TRBJ1-6, with 8 bases that match TRBD1. The CDR3 spans 14 residues. From germline, CDR1 is MNHNY and CDR2 SVGAGI (reference sequence). V was pared by 6 bases and J by 10 bases, with 8 bases of the junction left unmatched. For the CDR3, the DNA is TGTGCCAGCAGGGGGACAGGCGCCAACTCACCCCTCCACTTT. Its translation: CASRGTGANSPLHF.

This clone was counted at least ten times. The identical CDR3 is also encoded by other nucleotide sequences in the sample. The V and J genes are TRBV5-8 and TRBJ2-6; TRBD1 might be the D (5 bases). CDR3 length equals 14 residues. Trimming pared 4 bases from V and 2 bases from J, leaving 7 bases between. The V gene's germline CDR1 is SGHTS and CDR2 YDEGEE. The CDR3 region is CASSRGPGANVLTF. CDR3 DNA sequence: TGTGCCAGCAGCAGGGGCCCTGGGGCCAACGTCCTGACTTTC.